Listed below are T cell receptor beta chains from one sample, sequenced in a study of shared clonotypes between healthy human individuals. Data came from immunoSEQ multiplex PCR; TCRdb stores just in-frame clones and leaves some out. Of hundreds of thousands of clones listed, roughly 72% are singletons. The source material was PBMCs. These receptor sequences come from a middle-aged woman in good health. Some clones in this sample may be carry-over from other donors' samples. Each CDR3 is given with its conserved first and last residue. The order of the fields is clone size, V gene, D gene, J gene, CDR3 length, CDR3 DNA, CDR3 protein. A D gene is named only where the DNA matches it firmly. Clone size is given for some rows only: seen once, a few or many times, or a class if the clone is expanded.

NA,TRBV4-1,NA,TRBJ1-3,17,TGCGCCAGCAGCCAAGAGGGGACAACCCGCTCTGGAAACACCATATATTTT,CASSQEGTTRSGNTIYF
NA,TRBV4-3,NA,TRBJ1-4,15,TGCGCCAGCAGCCAAGATAAAGGAGGCCCTGAAAAACTGTTTTTT,CASSQDKGGPEKLFF
NA,TRBV19,TRBD2,TRBJ2-5,15,TGTGCCAGTAGTATCCTTGGGACTAGCGGAGAGACCCAGTACTTC,CASSILGTSGETQYF
few,TRBV6-1,TRBD1,TRBJ1-2,14,TGTGCCAGCAGCAGACAGGGGACTAACTATGGCTACACCTTC,CASSRQGTNYGYTF
NA,TRBV7-6,NA,TRBJ2-7,15,TGTGCCAGCAGCTTAGAGGGGACGGACTTCTACGAGCAGTACTTC,CASSLEGTDFYEQYF
NA,TRBV5-1,NA,TRBJ2-1,16,TGCGCCAGCGGCCCGACACAACTGAGCTCCTACAATGAGCAGTTCTTC,CASGPTQLSSYNEQFF
NA,TRBV2,TRBD2,TRBJ2-3,14,TGTGCCAGCGCGGGACTAGCGGACACAGATACGCAGTATTTT,CASAGLADTDTQYF
NA,TRBV6-5,TRBD2,TRBJ2-3,14,TGTGCCAGCAAAAGCGGGAGATCTGGGGATACGCAGTATTTT,CASKSGRSGDTQYF
NA,TRBV5-1,NA,TRBJ2-5,16,TGCGCCAGCAGCTTGGGGACGGGGCTACGCGGAGAGACCCAGTACTTC,CASSLGTGLRGETQYF
once,TRBV19,TRBD2,TRBJ2-1,14,TGTGCCAGTAGTAGCGGGGGTGCCTACAATGAGCAGTTCTTC,CASSSGGAYNEQFF
NA,TRBV18,NA,TRBJ2-1,13,TGTGCCAGCTCACAACACGGGGAAAGTGAGCAGTTCTTC,CASSQHGESEQFF
NA,TRBV5-4,NA,TRBJ2-2,15,TGTGCCAGCAGCTTGGGGCAGGCAGACACCGGGGAGCTGTTTTTT,CASSLGQADTGELFF